These T cell receptor beta chains were read from a single sample in a study of T cell responses to AZD1222 COVID-19 vaccine. TCRdb's table, derived via immunoSEQ multiplex PCR, lists solely in-frame clones and lacks some. The data contain 60,000 to 75,000 clones, 65% to 80% of them seen just once; the ten biggest clones take up roughly 3.5%. Sequenced here: peripheral blood, sampled 28 days after the second AZD1222 dose. The receptor set was obtained from an adult who received the AZD1222 COVID-19 vaccine. The CDR3 runs from the conserved cysteine through the conserved F or W. The order of the fields is D gene, clone size, J gene, V gene, CDR3 DNA, CDR3 protein. The D gene is left open where the match is weak. Clone size is shown for a subset of rows, as once, few, many or a class of expanded clone.

D gene: -; clone size: few; J gene: TRBJ2-2; V gene: TRBV5-1; CDR3 DNA: TGCGCCAGCAGCTTGAGGTCAGGGCCCGGGGAGCTGTTTTTT; CDR3 protein: CASSLRSGPGELFF
D gene: -; clone size: -; J gene: TRBJ1-4; V gene: TRBV28; CDR3 DNA: TGTGCCAGCAGTATTCAAAAGGAGGAAAAACTGTTTTTT; CDR3 protein: CASSIQKEEKLFF
D gene: -; clone size: -; J gene: TRBJ2-1; V gene: TRBV19; CDR3 DNA: TGTGCCAGTAGTATAGGGCGGCAGGGCGTAGCCAATGAGCAGTTCTTC; CDR3 protein: CASSIGRQGVANEQFF
D gene: TRBD1; clone size: -; J gene: TRBJ2-5; V gene: TRBV3-1/TRBV3-2; CDR3 DNA: TGTGCCAGCAGCCAGGGATCTGGACAGGGAGAGACCCAGTACTTC; CDR3 protein: CASSQGSGQGETQYF
D gene: TRBD1; clone size: -; J gene: TRBJ2-5; V gene: TRBV7-2; CDR3 DNA: TGTGCCAGCAGCCCGCAGGGACAGGTGGGGGAGACCCAGTACTTC; CDR3 protein: CASSPQGQVGETQYF
D gene: TRBD1; clone size: once; J gene: TRBJ1-6; V gene: TRBV19; CDR3 DNA: TGTGCCAGTAGCGCAACGGGACAGCAGAATTCACCCCTCCACTTT; CDR3 protein: CASSATGQQNSPLHF
D gene: -; clone size: -; J gene: TRBJ1-4; V gene: TRBV6-5; CDR3 DNA: TGTGCCAGCATTTCGACCGGATGGCAAGAAAAACTGTTTTTT; CDR3 protein: CASISTGWQEKLFF
D gene: -; clone size: -; J gene: TRBJ2-7; V gene: TRBV27; CDR3 DNA: TGTGCCAGCAGGATTAGCTACGAGCAGTACTTC; CDR3 protein: CASRISYEQYF
D gene: TRBD2; clone size: -; J gene: TRBJ2-3; V gene: TRBV30; CDR3 DNA: TGTGCCTGGAGTGTTGGTGCGGGGGGCACAGATACGCAGTATTTT; CDR3 protein: CAWSVGAGGTDTQYF
D gene: TRBD1; clone size: -; J gene: TRBJ1-1; V gene: TRBV7-9; CDR3 DNA: TGTGCCAGCAGCTCGGATGGACAGGGAGGGACTGAAGCTTTCTTT; CDR3 protein: CASSSDGQGGTEAFF
D gene: TRBD1; clone size: -; J gene: TRBJ1-2; V gene: TRBV28; CDR3 DNA: TGTGCCAGCAGTCGACTAACCGGGACAGACAACTATGGCTACACCTTC; CDR3 protein: CASSRLTGTDNYGYTF
D gene: TRBD1; clone size: -; J gene: TRBJ1-2; V gene: TRBV13; CDR3 DNA: TGTGCCAGCAGCGGACAGACAGGGGAGGGTGGCTACACCTTC; CDR3 protein: CASSGQTGEGGYTF
D gene: -; clone size: once; J gene: TRBJ1-6; V gene: TRBV7-2; CDR3 DNA: TGTGCCAGCAGCTTATGGGGTTTGAATTCACCCCTCCACTTT; CDR3 protein: CASSLWGLNSPLHF
D gene: TRBD1; clone size: -; J gene: TRBJ1-1; V gene: TRBV2; CDR3 DNA: TGTGCCAGCAGTTCACAGGGGCCCATGAACACTGAAGCTTTCTTT; CDR3 protein: CASSSQGPMNTEAFF
D gene: -; clone size: -; J gene: TRBJ2-3; V gene: TRBV11-3; CDR3 DNA: TGTGCCAGCAGCTTAGGAAGCCTCACAGATACGCAGTATTTT; CDR3 protein: CASSLGSLTDTQYF
D gene: -; clone size: -; J gene: TRBJ2-2; V gene: TRBV9; CDR3 DNA: TGTGCCAGCAGCCTCCGGGACTTTTCTTTCACCGGGGAGCTGTTTTTT; CDR3 protein: CASSLRDFSFTGELFF
D gene: TRBD1; clone size: -; J gene: TRBJ1-4; V gene: TRBV3-1/TRBV3-2; CDR3 DNA: TGTGCCAGCAGCCAAGATCGGGCAGGGGGGGGAGAAAAACTGTTTTTT; CDR3 protein: CASSQDRAGGGEKLFF
D gene: -; clone size: -; J gene: TRBJ1-2; V gene: TRBV18; CDR3 DNA: TGTGCCAGCTCACCCCTCGAACGATCAGGGGCGGATGGCTACACCTTC; CDR3 protein: CASSPLERSGADGYTF
D gene: TRBD1; clone size: -; J gene: TRBJ2-5; V gene: TRBV5-1; CDR3 DNA: TGCGCCAGCAGCTTGGGGCAGGGGGTCGAGACCCAGTACTTC; CDR3 protein: CASSLGQGVETQYF
D gene: -; clone size: -; J gene: TRBJ2-5; V gene: TRBV20-1; CDR3 DNA: TGCAGTGCTAGTAGGTCCGGGCTGGGGGAGACCCAGTACTTC; CDR3 protein: CSASRSGLGETQYF
D gene: -; clone size: few; J gene: TRBJ1-3; V gene: TRBV9; CDR3 DNA: TGTGCCAGCAGCGCGAAGCTGGCTGGAAACACCATATATTTT; CDR3 protein: CASSAKLAGNTIYF
D gene: -; clone size: once; J gene: TRBJ2-2; V gene: TRBV7-2; CDR3 DNA: TGTGCCAGCAGCTTAGTCTCGGTCGGGGAGCTGTTTTTT; CDR3 protein: CASSLVSVGELFF
D gene: TRBD1; clone size: -; J gene: TRBJ1-2; V gene: TRBV5-6; CDR3 DNA: TGTGCCAGCAGCCTGATACGACAGGGAAGCTACACCTTC; CDR3 protein: CASSLIRQGSYTF
D gene: TRBD1; clone size: -; J gene: TRBJ1-2; V gene: TRBV6-5; CDR3 DNA: TGTGCCAGCAGACGGACAGGGACAAACTATGGCTACACCTTC; CDR3 protein: CASRRTGTNYGYTF
D gene: -; clone size: -; J gene: TRBJ1-5; V gene: TRBV2; CDR3 DNA: TGTGCCAGCAGCGCGACGGATAGCAATCAGCCCCAGCATTTT; CDR3 protein: CASSATDSNQPQHF
D gene: -; clone size: -; J gene: TRBJ1-3; V gene: TRBV6-5; CDR3 DNA: TGTGCCAGCAGTTATGGAAACACCATATATTTT; CDR3 protein: CASSYGNTIYF
D gene: -; clone size: -; J gene: TRBJ2-1; V gene: TRBV28; CDR3 DNA: TGTGCCAGCAGTTCGGCAACAGTTACAGCAAGCAATGAGCAGTTCTTC; CDR3 protein: CASSSATVTASNEQFF
D gene: -; clone size: -; J gene: TRBJ2-4; V gene: TRBV19; CDR3 DNA: TGTGCCAGTAGTCCAAGATCAGTGTTAACCAAAAACATTCAGTACTTC; CDR3 protein: CASSPRSVLTKNIQYF
D gene: -; clone size: -; J gene: TRBJ1-2; V gene: TRBV7-2; CDR3 DNA: TGTGCCAGCAGCTTCATGACAGGCCCTAACTATGGCTACACCTTC; CDR3 protein: CASSFMTGPNYGYTF
D gene: -; clone size: few; J gene: TRBJ2-3; V gene: TRBV9; CDR3 DNA: TGTGCCAGCAGCGTACAGGGTGGCACAGATACGCAGTATTTT; CDR3 protein: CASSVQGGTDTQYF
D gene: TRBD2; clone size: -; J gene: TRBJ2-2; V gene: TRBV10-3; CDR3 DNA: TGTGCCGTCACCATCGGGGGGGCCGGGGAGCTGTTTTTT; CDR3 protein: CAVTIGGAGELFF
D gene: TRBD1; clone size: -; J gene: TRBJ2-5; V gene: TRBV28; CDR3 DNA: TGTGCCACCCAGGACAGGGCACAAGAGACCCAGTACTTC; CDR3 protein: CATQDRAQETQYF
D gene: TRBD1; clone size: medium-sized; J gene: TRBJ2-7; V gene: TRBV7-9; CDR3 DNA: TGTGCCAGCAGCCGACAGGGGGTGGAGCAGTACTTC; CDR3 protein: CASSRQGVEQYF